Presented here are 3 T cell receptor beta chains from one specimen sequenced in a study of blood T cell repertoires in COVID-19. Method: immunoSEQ multiplex PCR; TCRdb's copy keeps in-frame clones and lacks some. The data contain some 160,000 clones, 85% of them singletons. Sequencing was carried out using peripheral blood. Receptors originate from an elderly woman with COVID-19, enrolled during active disease.

The J gene is TRBJ2-2, the V gene TRBV7-3; TRBD2 agrees at 7 bases. CDR3 size: 15 residues. The junction had 9 bases not matched to a gene; V was cut back by 5 bases and J by 6 bases. CDR1 is SGHTA, CDR2 FQGTGA, per germline. The CDR3, as DNA: TGTGCCAGCAGCCCCTCTAGAGGGAGGGCCGGGGAGCTGTTTTTT. Its protein product is CASSPSRGRAGELFF.

V gene TRBV10-3 combines with J gene TRBJ2-6, with 9 positions matching TRBD1. In germline, CDR1 is ENHRY, CDR2 SYGVKD. Losses at the gene ends were 11 bases for V and 1 base for J; bases not matched to a gene: 9. The CDR3 runs 16 residues. The CDR3 coding sequence is TGTGCCTCCGGGACAGGGCAGCATTCTGGGGCCAACGTCCTGACTTTC. Protein: CASGTGQHSGANVLTF.

This chain links TRBV18 with TRBJ1-6, with unresolved D. The length of the CDR3 is 13 residues. Germline loops: CDR1 KGHSH, CDR2 LQKENI. V lost 2 bases, J lost 12 bases, and 11 bases lay in between. CDR3 sequence (DNA): TGTGCCAGCTCACCAGCGGGCGACTTACCCCTCCACTTT. This codes for CASSPAGDLPLHF.